This is a list of T cell receptor beta chains from one sample in a study of long-term antiretroviral therapy in people with HIV. Here immunoSEQ multiplex PCR was the method, and the copy in TCRdb shows in-frame clones only, minus some. The table includes 25,000 to 35,000 clones, 75% to 85% detected once. The source material was unsorted PBMCs, sampled 0.3 years after starting antiretroviral therapy. The receptors were sampled from a man aged 35 to 55 with HIV. The CDR3 runs from the conserved cysteine through the conserved F or W. The order of the fields is clone size, D gene, J gene, V gene, CDR3 DNA, CDR3 protein. A D gene is named only where the DNA matches it firmly. Expanded clones get a size class; other rows say once, few or many, or leave the size out.

NA TRBD1 TRBJ2-5 TRBV5-8 TGTGCCAGCAGCGGAGGACAGGGGGCGTTTCTTGAGACCCAGTACTTC CASSGGQGAFLETQYF
NA NA TRBJ1-5 TRBV4-3 TGCGCCAGCAGCCGTGACGGTCGCGGCAATCAGCCCCAGCATTTT CASSRDGRGNQPQHF
NA NA TRBJ1-1 TRBV7-9 TGTGCCAGCAGCTTCGGGGTTAGGACTGAAGCTTTCTTT CASSFGVRTEAFF
NA NA TRBJ2-7 TRBV7-2 TGTGCCAGCAGCTTAGGACATGGGGCGCGGTACGAGCAGTACTTC CASSLGHGARYEQYF
NA NA TRBJ2-7 TRBV5-4 TGTGCCAGCAGCTTGAGGGACGGCTACGAGCAGTACTTC CASSLRDGYEQYF
NA TRBD2 TRBJ2-1 TRBV19 TGTGCCACATGGGACTACCTCAATGAGCAGTTCTTC CATWDYLNEQFF
few NA TRBJ1-5 TRBV6-5 TGTGCCAGCAGTTACAGCGGGAGCAATCAGCCCCAGCATTTT CASSYSGSNQPQHF
NA NA TRBJ1-1 TRBV6-6 TGTGCCAGCAGTTACAATCCCAGGGGAGAGGGCACTGAAGCTTTCTTT CASSYNPRGEGTEAFF
NA TRBD1 TRBJ2-5 TRBV5-1 TGCGCCAGCAGCTTTGGACAGGTCGGGGAGACCCAGTACTTC CASSFGQVGETQYF
NA NA TRBJ2-1 TRBV18 TGTGCCAGCTCACCAGCTGGATCCGACACTGAGCAGTTCTTC CASSPAGSDTEQFF
NA NA TRBJ1-6 TRBV6-5 TGTGCCAGCAGGGACCTTACAGGGTGGAATTCACCCCTCCACTTT CASRDLTGWNSPLHF
NA NA TRBJ1-5 TRBV20-1 TGCAGTGCTAGAGTTGTGAGTGCCCAGCATTTT CSARVVSAQHF
NA NA TRBJ2-5 TRBV18 TGTGCCAGCTCACGTGTTCGGGTTGAGGGAGAGACCCAGTACTTC CASSRVRVEGETQYF
NA NA TRBJ2-3 TRBV7-2 TGTGCCAGCAGCTTAGAGCAGGGGGAGGGGGATACGCAGTATTTT CASSLEQGEGDTQYF
NA NA TRBJ2-2 TRBV27 TGTGCCAGCAGGCGCAGGGTAGACACCGGGGAGCTGTTTTTT CASRRRVDTGELFF
NA TRBD1 TRBJ2-7 TRBV10-3 TGTGCCATCAGTGGGAGACAGGGGGCGCTTTCTGGGGGTACCTACGAGCAGTACTTC CAISGRQGALSGGTYEQYF
NA NA TRBJ1-2 TRBV12-5 TGTGCTAGTGGTTTGACCTCGTATGGCTACACCTTC CASGLTSYGYTF
NA NA TRBJ1-6 TRBV4-2 TGTGCCAGCAGCCAAGCGGGGGCCATTAATTCACCCCTCCACTTT CASSQAGAINSPLHF
NA TRBD1 TRBJ1-2 TRBV30 TGTGCCTGGAGTACCCCGAGGACAGGGAGAAGGGATGGCTACACCTTC CAWSTPRTGRRDGYTF
NA NA TRBJ2-4 TRBV27 TGTGCCAGCAGTATCCCAGGCAAAAACATTCAGTACTTC CASSIPGKNIQYF
NA NA TRBJ1-3 TRBV28 TGTGCCAGCAGTTTATCGTACTACGACCCGGACACCATATATTTT CASSLSYYDPDTIYF
once TRBD1 TRBJ2-2 TRBV5-5 TGTGCCAGCAGCTTCCAGCCGGGACAGGGATACCTTGGCGGGGAGCTGTTTTTT CASSFQPGQGYLGGELFF
NA NA TRBJ2-1 TRBV9 TGTGCCAGCAGCGTAAAGGCGGGGAGCTCCTACAATGAGCAGTTCTTC CASSVKAGSSYNEQFF
NA TRBD1 TRBJ1-5 TRBV7-8 TGTGCCAGCAGGGAAGGACAGGGGGTCTATCAGCCCCAGCATTTT CASREGQGVYQPQHF
NA NA TRBJ2-3 TRBV13 TGTGCCAGCAGCTGGCTCCCAGATACGCAGTATTTT CASSWLPDTQYF
NA NA TRBJ2-7 TRBV9 TGTGCCAGCAGCGCCAGGGGAACGGACCTCTACGAGCAGTACTTC CASSARGTDLYEQYF
NA NA TRBJ1-3 TRBV18 TGTGCCAGCTCACCACGGACTGAAGGCGGAAACACCATATATTTT CASSPRTEGGNTIYF
NA NA TRBJ2-1 TRBV6-1 TGTGCCAGCAGTGACCGATACTTTAGCTCCTACAATGAGCAGTTCTTC CASSDRYFSSYNEQFF
NA NA TRBJ1-2 TRBV5-6 TGTGCCAGCAGCTTGGAGGTTAACTATGGCTACACCTTC CASSLEVNYGYTF
NA NA TRBJ2-7 TRBV28 TGTGCCAGCAACCAAGGGGGAAGCTCCTACGAGCAGTACTTC CASNQGGSSYEQYF
NA TRBD2 TRBJ2-1 TRBV19 TGTGCCAGTAATTCAGGTTCTAGCGGGGGGAATGAGCAGTTCTTC CASNSGSSGGNEQFF
NA NA TRBJ2-5 TRBV28 TGTGCCAGCAGTTTATACGACAGGTACCAAGGCGGAGAGACCCAGTACTTC CASSLYDRYQGGETQYF
NA TRBD1 TRBJ2-7 TRBV9 TGTGCCAGCAGCGCTCGAGGGGACAGATCCTACGAGCAGTACTTC CASSARGDRSYEQYF
once TRBD1 TRBJ1-2 TRBV4-2 TGTGCCAGCAGCCAAGCGGACAGGGGGCGCGGCTACACCTTC CASSQADRGRGYTF
NA NA TRBJ2-4 TRBV9 TGTGCCAGCAGCGCCGGACAGTGGGCCAAAAACATTCAGTACTTC CASSAGQWAKNIQYF
NA NA TRBJ2-7 TRBV5-1 TGCGCCAGCAGCTTGGGAATTGGCAGGGAGAAAGGAGGCGAGCAGTACTTC CASSLGIGREKGGEQYF
NA NA TRBJ2-3 TRBV19 TGTGCCAGTAGTATCTCCCGGGACACCACAGATACGCAGTATTTT CASSISRDTTDTQYF
NA NA TRBJ1-6 TRBV19 TGTGCCAGTCGAGACGGCAATAATTCACCCCTCCACTTT CASRDGNNSPLHF
NA NA TRBJ2-5 TRBV4-1 TGCGCCAGCAGCCGCCGACAGGACTTTCAAGAGACCCAGTACTTC CASSRRQDFQETQYF
NA NA TRBJ1-6 TRBV6-6 TGTGCCAGCAGGCGGACCTATAATTCACCCCTCCACTTT CASRRTYNSPLHF
NA NA TRBJ2-5 TRBV10-2 TGCGCCAGCAGTTCATACTTGGAGACCCAGTACTTC CASSSYLETQYF
once NA TRBJ2-7 TRBV29-1 TGCAGCGTCGCGAGGTCCAGCGGAGCAGGAGAGCAGTACTTC CSVARSSGAGEQYF
NA NA TRBJ2-7 TRBV6-5 TGTGCCAGCAGGATCGGGACCATGGGGGCCTACGAGCAGTACTTC CASRIGTMGAYEQYF